This passage covers 20 T cell receptor beta chains from one sample sequenced in a study of breast tumors, draining lymph nodes, adjacent tissues. MiXCR was run by TCRdb on the multiplex PCR reads, yielding one entry per CDR3 protein. The sample contains about 130,000 distinct CDR3 sequences, about 20% of which appear only once. Samples came from axillary lymph nodes draining the breast cancer. The sample consisted of axillary lymph node tissue. The receptors come from a female donor with breast cancer. Some clones in this sample may be carry-over from other donors' samples.

This clonotype appeared many times. This chain connects TRBV20-1 to TRBJ1-5, with 9 bases identical to TRBD1. Per the germline V gene, CDR1 is DFQATT and CDR2 is SNEGSKA (reference sequence). This CDR3 comprises 12 residues. J lost 4 bases, V lost 7 bases, and 2 bases had no gene match. In DNA form, the CDR3 reads TGCAGTGTCGACAGGGGGAATCAGCCCCAGCATTTT. It translates to CSVDRGNQPQHF.

This clonotype was counted ten times or more. The V and J genes are TRBV7-9 and TRBJ1-4; D is perhaps TRBD1 (5 bases). Trimming stripped 5 bases from V and 3 bases from J, with 13 bases between. The germline V gene has CDR1 SEHNR and CDR2 FQNEAQ (reference sequence). The CDR3 loop spans 15 amino acids. CDR3: CASSGGDLANEKLFF. Here the CDR3 DNA reads TGTGCCAGCAGCGGTGGGGACCTAGCTAATGAAAAACTGTTTTTT.

Only a few counts were recorded for this clonotype. A single base separates this from a much larger clone, so it may be a read error. As the CDR3 is not closed by the conserved phenylalanine or tryptophan, this likely results from a read error. V gene TRBV4-1 combines with J gene TRBJ1-2, with 7 bases that match TRBD1. V lost 5 bases, J lost 5 bases, and 5 bases stayed unmatched. Germline lookup yields CDR1 MGHRA and CDR2 YSYEKL. This CDR3 has 13 residues. The CDR3 DNA reads TGCGCCAGCAGCTCCCGGGACAGTTATGGCTACACCCTC. Its protein product is CASSSRDSYGYTL.

V usage is TRBV27 and J usage is TRBJ2-4; D is ambiguous. The CDR3 length is 16 residues. Trimming took 4 bases from V and 3 from J, leaving 16 bases between them. Germline V gene data show CDR1 as MNHEY and CDR2 as SMNVEV (reference sequence). CDR3 sequence: CASSSFPEQYKNIQYF. The DNA for the CDR3 is TGTGCCAGCAGTTCTTTTCCAGAACAATACAAAAACATTCAGTACTTC.

This clonotype was seen many times. The J gene is TRBJ2-1, the V gene TRBV20-1; D unclear. From germline, CDR1 is DFQATT and CDR2 SNEGSKA (reference sequence). This CDR3 contains 14 residues. With 6 bases removed from V and 4 bases from J, the gap between germline ends came to 16 bases. CDR3: CSAPVWGTYNEQFF. The CDR3 DNA is TGCAGTGCCCCGGTTTGGGGAACGTACAATGAGCAGTTCTTC.

This clonotype has a count of ten or more. The chain joins TRBV5-4 to TRBJ2-7, with a weak D call TRBD2 (6 bases). CDR1 and CDR2 (germline): SGHNT, YYREEE (reference sequence). Deletions cut 4 bases from V and 2 bases from J, with 16 bases between. The CDR3 consists of 15 residues. This CDR3 reads CASSPNSGGPYEQYF. The CDR3 bases are TGTGCCAGCAGCCCAAATTCCGGGGGACCCTACGAGCAGTACTTC.

This clonotype was counted at least ten times. The CDR3 nucleotides read TGTGCCACCAGCAGAGCTGGGGGGGGTCAATACAATGAGCAGTTCTTC. It translates to CATSRAGGGQYNEQFF. The chain links TRBV15 to TRBJ2-1, with 7 bases fitting TRBD2. This CDR3 region has 16 residues. Germline V gene lookup returns CDR1 LNHNV and CDR2 YYDKDF (reference sequence). V was pared by 1 base and J by 4 bases, with 7 bases of the junction left unmatched.

This clonotype was recorded at least ten times. The chain has TRBV7-2 and TRBJ2-7, with 7 nucleotides matching TRBD2. Per germline, CDR1 SGHTA and CDR2 FQGNSA. This CDR3 spans 17 amino acids. V gave up 3 bases and J gave up 2 bases; unmatched junction bases: 13. As DNA, the CDR3 is TGTGCCAGCAGCTTCGCCCCTGCGGGGCGGGGGACCTACGAGCAGTACTTC. It specifies CASSFAPAGRGTYEQYF.

This clonotype was recorded at least ten times. The chain combines TRBV6-1 with TRBJ2-5; D ambiguous. Germline V gene data show CDR1 as MNHNS and CDR2 as SASEGT. V shed 6 bases and J shed 5 bases, with 13 bases lying between them. The CDR3 extends over 13 amino acids. CDR3 nucleotides: TGTGCCAGCAGCAAGGCCCTTCGGGAGACCCAGTACTTC. Its protein is CASSKALRETQYF.

In its sample, this clonotype was seen many times. The rearrangement links TRBV20-1 to TRBJ2-7; D might be TRBD2 (6 bases). Trimming cost V 4 bases and J 2 bases, with 15 bases left between them. Germline V CDR1 and CDR2: DFQATT, SNEGSKA (reference sequence). The CDR3 totals 14 residues. CDR3 DNA: TGCAGTGCTAACCCTCCGGGACTGGCCTACGAGCAGTACTTC. Protein: CSANPPGLAYEQYF.

In its sample, this clonotype was seen a few times. The gene calls are TRBV5-1 and TRBJ1-5; the D gene is possibly TRBD1 (5 bases). The CDR3 loop spans 15 amino acids. The V gene lost 4 bases and the J gene lost 1 base, with 12 bases spanning the gap. Germline V gene sequence: CDR1 SGHRS, CDR2 YFSETQ. CDR3 DNA sequence: TGCGCCAGCAGCCCGGAGGGGAAGAGCAATCAGCCCCAGCATTTT. Encoded protein: CASSPEGKSNQPQHF. Combining the CDR3 with reference TRBV5-1 and TRBJ1-5 gives the whole variable domain KAGVTQTPRYLIKTRGQQVTLSCSPISGHRSVSWYQQTPGQGLQFLFEYFSETQRNKGNFPGRFSGRQFSNSRSEMNVSTLELGDSALYLCASSPEGKSNQPQHFGDGTRLSIL.

This clonotype was recorded many times. The chain uses TRBV5-1 and TRBJ2-3; TRBD2 is a possible D gene (5 bases). This CDR3 is built from 14 residues. V gave up 7 bases and J gave up 4 bases, with 16 bases separating them. Germline values: CDR1 SGHRS, CDR2 YFSETQ. DNA of the CDR3: TGCGCCAGCCGACCCAGAGGAGGCGCAGATACGCAGTATTTT. Amino acids: CASRPRGGADTQYF.

This clonotype was detected many times. The V gene is TRBV20-1, the J gene TRBJ2-7; D is possibly TRBD2 (5 bases). The V end was cut by 1 base, the J end by 4 bases, with 11 bases between. This CDR3 comprises 13 residues. Germline CDR1 reads DFQATT; CDR2 reads SNEGSKA (reference sequence). The CDR3 coding sequence is TGCAGTGCTAGAGGGCGGGTTCCTTACGAGCAGTACTTC. It is translated as CSARGRVPYEQYF.

Remarks on this clonotype: The junction differs from germline at one of its ends, possibly a read error. This chain uses TRBV10-2 with TRBJ2-3; either TRBD1 or TRBD2 may supply D (6 bases each). The CDR3 is 14 amino acids. CDR1 WSHSY and CDR2 SAAADI come from the germline V gene. CDR3 coding DNA: TGCACCAGCAGTGGGGGCGGGGCTGGAGATACGCAGTATTTT. It yields the protein CTSSGGGAGDTQYF.

This clonotype has a count of ten or more. V and J are TRBV9 and TRBJ2-1; D unresolved. Trimming shortened V by 0 bases and J by 0 bases, and 16 bases separated the two germline ends. The CDR3 is 18 residues long. CDR1 and CDR2 from the germline V gene are SGDLS and YYNGEE. The CDR3 nucleotides read TGTGCCAGCAGCGTAGACTCCCCAGCGAGGAGCTCCTACAATGAGCAGTTCTTC. It codes for CASSVDSPARSSYNEQFF.

In this sample, this clonotype turned up many times. This chain connects TRBV4-1 to TRBJ2-3; perhaps TRBD2 as D (6 bases). Between the trimmed V and J ends, which lost 3 bases and 0 bases, there was a span of 13 bases. The CDR3 contains 16 residues. From germline, CDR1 is MGHRA and CDR2 YSYEKL. The CDR3 region has the DNA TGCGCCAGCAGCCATGGGTGGGAGGCGAGCACAGATACGCAGTATTTT. Translation gives CASSHGWEASTDTQYF.

This sequence joins TRBV18 and TRBJ1-3; TRBD1 matches at 8 bases. From germline, CDR1 is KGHSH and CDR2 LQKENI. The CDR3 length is 16 residues. V dropped 3 bases and J dropped 1; count of bases not matched to a gene: 5. The CDR3 bases are TGTGCCAGCTCACCTGGACAGGGCTCATCTGGAAACACCATATATTTT. Residues: CASSPGQGSSGNTIYF.

This clonotype has at least ten counts. V gene TRBV5-1 combines with J gene TRBJ2-1; 7 bases match TRBD2. The CDR3 extends over 15 amino acids. Trimming took 4 bases from V and 7 from J; bases not matched to a gene: 11. Germline values: CDR1 SGHRS, CDR2 YFSETQ. Here the CDR3 reads CASSPQAGSRNEQFF. The CDR3 DNA is TGCGCCAGCAGCCCACAAGCGGGATCACGGAATGAGCAGTTCTTC.

This clonotype was seen ten or more times. The chain employs TRBV10-3 and TRBJ1-2, with 7 positions matching TRBD1. Germline CDR1 is ENHRY and CDR2 is SYGVKD. V lost 8 bases, J lost 2 bases, and 5 bases stayed unmatched. This CDR3 has 13 residues. The CDR3 DNA sequence: TGTGCCATCCGGGACAGCCAAAACTATGGCTACACCTTC. Translated: CAIRDSQNYGYTF.

This clonotype came up many times. This chain links TRBV7-2 with TRBJ2-5, with TRBD2 identical over 9 bases. The CDR3 loop spans 16 amino acids. The germline CDR1 and CDR2 sequences are SGHTA and FQGNSA. Trimming cost V 0 bases and J 5 bases; bases outside gene matches: 7. The CDR3 sequence: CASSLAGLAGSETQYF. CDR3 nucleotide sequence: TGTGCCAGCAGCTTAGCGGGGCTAGCGGGAAGTGAGACCCAGTACTTC.